This T cell receptor (beta chain) was sequenced during a study of glioma-infiltrating T cells after dendritic cell vaccination. Study-wide background: Monocyte-derived dendritic cells, cultured less than 8 days with IL-4 and GM-CSF, were pulsed with autologous tumor lysate. Study conclusions and caveats: Survival was not directly related to TCR clonality in these patients. Complete blood and tumor specimen sets were limited to few patients.

Method: immunoSEQ multiplex PCR; TCRdb's copy keeps in-frame clones and lacks some. The data contain tens of thousands of clones, around 79% of them seen just once; the ten biggest clones take up roughly 2.2%. With respect to this clone: Its target is not known.

Germline-derived CDR1 and CDR2 are SQVTM and ANQGSEA. The CDR3 loop spans 15 amino acids. V was pared by 1 base and J by 4 bases, with 13 bases between. This receptor was obtained from a human donor with glioblastoma. This sequence joins TRBV29-1 and TRBJ1-4; the D gene is possibly TRBD1 (6 bases). Sequencing used blood, obtained before dendritic cell vaccination. The CDR3 region has the DNA TGCAGCGTTGAAGGGGGGGGCGCGGTTAATGAAAAACTGTTTTTT. The encoded protein is CSVEGGGAVNEKLFF.